Presented here are 4 T cell receptor beta chains from one specimen sequenced in a study of T cells in Graves' hyperthyroidism and ophthalmopathy. There were TCR beta CDR3 regions amplified from RNA transcripts. Using the HTBI primer set, a first-round RT-PCR was run on the TCR CDR3. TCRdb analysed the multiplex PCR reads with MiXCR anew, one entry per CDR3 protein. The sample records a few hundred thousand distinct CDR3 sequences, 14% being singletons. Sequenced: blood. All receptors come from a woman aged 25 to 45 with Graves' ophthalmopathy.

This clonotype was seen ten or more times. This chain uses TRBV6-2 or TRBV6-3 with TRBJ2-3; D is ambiguous. The V and J ends lost 10 bases and 6 bases respectively, with 11 bases between them. The CDR3 has 11 residues. Looked up from germline, CDR1 is MNHEY and CDR2 is SVGEGT. CDR3 nucleotides: TGTGCCATCGAATTTGGGGATACGCAGTATTTT. Residues: CAIEFGDTQYF.

This clonotype showed up many times. The chain recombines TRBV5-8 with TRBJ1-1, with D uncertain. This CDR3 is built from 13 residues. The germline V gene has CDR1 SGHTS and CDR2 YDEGEE. The V and J ends lost 0 bases and 4 bases respectively, with 7 bases between them. The CDR3 DNA follows: TGTGCCAGCAGCTTGGGGACGGGCACTGAAGCTTTCTTT. As protein: CASSLGTGTEAFF.

This clonotype came up many times. The V and J genes are TRBV30 and TRBJ2-1; 10 bases agree with TRBD2. From germline, CDR1 is GTSNPN and CDR2 SVGIG (reference sequence). The CDR3 is 13 amino acids. With 7 bases clipped from V and 14 bases from J, the junction kept 14 bases outside the gene matches. CDR3 in DNA: TGTGCCTCCCTTCCCCGAGCGGGGGGGCCGGAGTTCTTC. The encoded protein is CASLPRAGGPEFF.

The table lists this clonotype with many counts. The V call is TRBV12-3 or TRBV12-4, the J call TRBJ2-1; no firm D call. V lost 5 bases and J 4 bases, leaving 9 bases between the germline ends. The CDR3 runs 13 residues. DNA for the CDR3: TGTGCCAGCAGTCCCGTAAAGTACAATGAGCAGTTCTTC. Translating it yields CASSPVKYNEQFF.